Listed below are T cell receptor beta chains from one sample, sequenced in a study of blood T cells in healthy people across ages. TCRdb passed the 5' RACE reads through MiXCR, listing each CDR3 protein once. The sample holds over 500,000 distinct CDR3 sequences, about 51% seen once. Sequencing was done on a sample of blood. The receptors derive from a woman of 80 years or more in good health. Both conserved end residues are part of each CDR3. The D gene is left open where the match is weak. For some rows the clone size is stated as once, few or many, or as a class when expanded; others skip it.

TRBJ2-5 | TRBD2 | - | TRBV3-1 | TGTGCCAGCAGTCCCGGGACTAGCAGGGAGACCCAGTACTTC | CASSPGTSRETQYF
TRBJ2-1 | - | once | TRBV18 | TGTGCCAGCTCAGGGGGGGCTTCCTACAATGAGCAGTTCTTC | CASSGGASYNEQFF
TRBJ2-3 | TRBD1 | few | TRBV7-9 | TGTGCCAGCAGCTTATCCGGGACAGCTAGCACAGATACGCAGTATTTT | CASSLSGTASTDTQYF
TRBJ2-7 | TRBD1 | many | TRBV28 | TGTGCCAGCGGAAACAGGGGTCGCTACGAGCAGTACTTC | CASGNRGRYEQYF
TRBJ1-2 | - | few | TRBV12-3/TRBV12-4 | TGTGCCAGCAGTTTGGCAGGCCTCTATGGCTACACCTTC | CASSLAGLYGYTF
TRBJ2-3 | TRBD1 | - | TRBV5-1 | TGCGCCAGCAGCGACCAGGGGGTAACAGATACGCAGTATTTT | CASSDQGVTDTQYF
TRBJ1-2 | TRBD1 | - | TRBV5-6 | TGTGCCAGCAGCGCGGCCGGGACAGGGAACTATGGCTACACCTTC | CASSAAGTGNYGYTF
TRBJ2-4 | - | few | TRBV5-6 | TGTGCCAGCAGCTTGTTGAGGGAGCAGTACTTC | CASSLLREQYF
TRBJ2-1 | - | - | TRBV10-3 | TGTGCCACCAGAAACCAGGACCAAGGGATGACTACCCATGAGCAGTTCTTC | CATRNQDQGMTTHEQFF
TRBJ2-3 | - | - | TRBV27 | TGTGCCAGCAGTTTATCACTTGGGGGGAGCACAGATACGCAGTATTTT | CASSLSLGGSTDTQYF
TRBJ2-1 | - | - | TRBV5-6 | TGTGCCAGCAGCTCTCCCCAAAGGGCCTACAATGAGCAGTTCTTC | CASSSPQRAYNEQFF
TRBJ1-2 | - | - | TRBV18 | TGTGCCAACTCGCACGACAGTGTCGTGTATGGCTACACCTTC | CANSHDSVVYGYTF
TRBJ2-3 | - | - | TRBV5-1 | TGCGCCAGCAGCTGGGACGTCCCAGATACGCAGTATTTT | CASSWDVPDTQYF
TRBJ2-4 | - | - | TRBV12-3/TRBV12-4 | TGTGCCAGCAGTACCCCGCTCGGACAGATGGGCATTCAGTACTTC | CASSTPLGQMGIQYF
TRBJ2-3 | - | - | TRBV6-6 | TGTGCCAGCAGTTTTGGTAGAAGAACTAGCACAGATACGCAGTATTTT | CASSFGRRTSTDTQYF
TRBJ2-5 | - | - | TRBV6-5 | TGTGCCAGCAGTTACGGTGCTAGCTGGGAGTCCCAGTACTTC | CASSYGASWESQYF
TRBJ1-2 | - | - | TRBV7-2 | TGTGCCAGGTCCCAGGGACGGAACTATGGCTACACCTTC | CARSQGRNYGYTF
TRBJ2-7 | - | - | TRBV7-2 | TGTGCCAGCAGCCGAGACAGACGCGAGCAGTACTTC | CASSRDRREQYF
TRBJ2-1 | - | - | TRBV24-1 | TGTGCCATTGCGGGACGGTCCTACGATGAGCAGTTCTTC | CAIAGRSYDEQFF
TRBJ2-7 | - | many | TRBV20-1 | TGCAGTGCCCTAACAACAGGGCTACGGTTCCACGAGCAGTACTTC | CSALTTGLRFHEQYF
TRBJ2-3 | - | many | TRBV28 | TGTGCCAGCAGTAGGACACCGCCTTTGGGTACGCAGTATTTT | CASSRTPPLGTQYF
TRBJ1-6 | TRBD1 | many | TRBV12-3/TRBV12-4 | TGTGCCAGCAGACGGGACAGGGGTGTATCACCCCTCCACTTT | CASRRDRGVSPLHF
TRBJ1-2 | - | many | TRBV6-5 | TGTGCCAGCAGCCACCGGGGGGGAGGTACCTATGGCTACACCTTC | CASSHRGGGTYGYTF
TRBJ1-1 | TRBD1 | - | TRBV7-2 | TGTGCCAGCAGCTCAACAGGGGGAAGGGCTGAAGCTTTCTTT | CASSSTGGRAEAFF
TRBJ2-3 | - | many | TRBV5-1 | TGCGCCAGCAGCCCAGTTGCGGGGCTTCGCGAAGATACGCAGTATTTT | CASSPVAGLREDTQYF
TRBJ2-3 | TRBD2 | - | TRBV28 | TGTGCCAGCAGTTTAGCAGCGGGAGCAACGGATACGCAGTATTTT | CASSLAAGATDTQYF